The 18 T cell receptor beta chains listed next were all sequenced from one sample in a study of T cells in Graves' hyperthyroidism and ophthalmopathy. What was amplified from RNA transcripts were TCR beta CDR3 regions. Researchers ran a first-round RT-PCR on the TCR CDR3 using the HTBI primer set. TCRdb re-called the multiplex PCR reads through MiXCR, storing one row per CDR3 protein. Here the sample spans approximately 690,000 distinct CDR3 sequences, around 20% being singletons. The sequencing input was blood. The source is a man aged 25 to 40 with Graves' ophthalmopathy.

Points on this clonotype: With a much larger clone just one base away, this may be a read error. This chain joins TRBV28 and TRBJ2-7; either TRBD1 or TRBD2 may supply D (5 bases each). CDR1 is MDHEN, CDR2 SYDVKM, per germline. The CDR3 length is 16 residues. The CDR3 nucleotides are TGTACCAGCATGTGGGGGTCTAAGGGGAACCCCTACGAGCAGTACTTC. It translates to CTSMWGSKGNPYEQYF.

This clonotype was detected only a few times. This rearrangement joins TRBV30 to TRBJ2-7, with 10 positions matching TRBD2. This CDR3 is 16 amino acids long. CDR1 and CDR2 (germline): GTSNPN, SVGIG (reference sequence). Unmatched junction bases numbered 14, after V lost 0 bases and J lost 9 bases. The chain's CDR3 is CAWSVSRTSGKGGQYF. DNA for the CDR3: TGTGCCTGGAGTGTATCTCGAACTAGCGGGAAAGGTGGGCAGTACTTC.

The chain employs TRBV11-2 and TRBJ2-7, with 11 nucleotides matching TRBD2. Trimming removed 5 bases from V and 3 bases from J; junction bases left unmatched: 6. Germline V gene sequence: CDR1 SGHAT, CDR2 FQNNGV. CDR3 size: 15 residues. The chain's CDR3 is CASSIRLAGSYEQYF. The CDR3, as DNA: TGTGCCAGCAGCATAAGACTAGCGGGAAGCTACGAGCAGTACTTC.

V is TRBV11-2 and J is TRBJ2-5, with TRBD1 identical over 12 bases. The germline V gene encodes CDR1 SGHAT and CDR2 FQNNGV. CDR3 length: 16 residues. V lost 5 bases to trimming and J lost 5 bases; unmatched junction nucleotides: 9. CDR3 amino acids: CASSNRDRGQWETQYF. The CDR3 DNA reads TGTGCCAGCAGCAACCGGGACAGGGGGCAATGGGAGACCCAGTACTTC.

This clonotype came up many times. This chain links TRBV20-1 with TRBJ1-3; D may be TRBD1 (6 bases). Deletions cut 3 bases from V and 2 bases from J, with 11 bases between. CDR1 is DFQATT and CDR2 is SNEGSKA in the germline V gene (reference sequence). The CDR3 is made up of 14 amino acids. The CDR3, as DNA: TGCAGTGCTAGGACCGGGACACCTGGAAACACCATATATTTT. Protein sequence: CSARTGTPGNTIYF.

About this clonotype itself: One end of the junction does not line up with germline, which may come from a read error. The chain carries TRBV10-3 and TRBJ1-1, with 8 bases lining up with TRBD1. Germline V gene data show CDR1 as ENHRY and CDR2 as SYGVKD. CDR3 size: 14 residues. In nucleotides, the CDR3 is TGTGCCATCAGAAAGACAGGGGAAAACACTGAAGCTCTCTTT. Translated, it gives CAIRKTGENTEALF.

Worth noting for this clonotype: A read error may account for a junction end that differs from germline. The chain links TRBV7-7 to TRBJ2-1, with 7 bases aligning to TRBD1. The CDR3 contains 15 residues. Germline CDR1 and CDR2: SSHAT and FNYEAQ (reference sequence). In DNA, the CDR3 is TGTGCTAGCAGCCGAGACAGGGTCCCCTACAATGAGCAGTTCTTC. It is translated as CASSRDRVPYNEQFF.

The chain has TRBV7-2 and TRBJ2-1, with D hard to call. Trimming stripped 4 bases from V and 5 bases from J, with 12 bases between. The CDR3 is made up of 14 amino acids. Germline loops: CDR1 SGHTA, CDR2 FQGNSA. For the CDR3, the DNA is TGTGCCAGCAGCTCGTTCAGAACCGACAATGAGCAGTTCTTC. Amino acids: CASSSFRTDNEQFF.

There are many counts of this clonotype. The rearrangement joins TRBV28 to TRBJ2-2; D ambiguous. Trimming cost V 6 bases and J 5 bases, with 7 bases left between them. Germline CDR1 and CDR2: MDHEN and SYDVKM. This CDR3 spans 12 amino acids. The CDR3 DNA follows: TGTGCCAGCAGGTCCTCTACCGGGGAGCTGTTTTTT. Protein: CASRSSTGELFF.

This clonotype has ten or more counts. The gene calls are TRBV6-1 and TRBJ2-5; D gene ambiguous. V was cut by 1 base and J by 4 bases, with 4 bases left in between. Per the germline V gene, CDR1 is MNHNS and CDR2 is SASEGT. The CDR3 contains 12 residues. The chain's CDR3 is CASSEERETQYF. CDR3 DNA: TGTGCCAGCAGTGAAGAGAGAGAGACCCAGTACTTC.

At least ten counts were recorded for this clonotype. The chain joins TRBV11-2 to TRBJ1-2; 10 bases map to TRBD1. Germline V gene sequence: CDR1 SGHAT, CDR2 FQNNGV. This CDR3 has 18 residues. The trim removed 0 bases at V and 0 bases at J, leaving 7 bases unmatched. CDR3 in DNA: TGTGCCAGCAGCTTAGAAGGACCCGGGACAGGGGCTAACTATGGCTACACCTTC. Amino acids: CASSLEGPGTGANYGYTF.

This clonotype showed up many times. The genes are TRBV20-1 and TRBJ2-7; 13 nucleotides agree with TRBD2. This CDR3 has 14 amino acids. V dropped 6 bases and J dropped 4; count of bases not matched to a gene: 6. Germline V gives CDR1 DFQATT, CDR2 SNEGSKA (reference sequence). The CDR3 here is CSATSGRALYEQYF. Written as DNA, the CDR3 is TGCAGTGCAACTAGCGGGAGGGCCTTATACGAGCAGTACTTC.

This clonotype was seen a few times. This chain joins TRBV6-5 and TRBJ2-5; 11 bases agree with TRBD2. The length of the CDR3 is 16 residues. Trimming cost V 2 bases and J 2 bases; bases outside gene matches: 4. Germline values: CDR1 MNHEY, CDR2 SVGAGI. In DNA form, the CDR3 reads TGTGCCAGCAGTTACCTCCTAGCGGGAGGACAAGAGACCCAGTACTTC. Residues: CASSYLLAGGQETQYF.

This clonotype appeared many times. The V and J genes are TRBV28 and TRBJ1-3; D is ambiguous. The CDR3 spans 14 residues. Trimming took off 7 bases at V and 0 bases at J, with 10 bases between the two ends. Germline lookup yields CDR1 MDHEN and CDR2 SYDVKM. The CDR3 bases are TGTGCCAGCACCGACGAAAGCTCTGGAAACACCATATATTTT. This translates into CASTDESSGNTIYF.

The genes are TRBV6-1 and TRBJ2-5; D remains unclear. Trimming shortened V by 7 bases and J by 5 bases, and 14 bases separated the two germline ends. The germline V gene encodes CDR1 MNHNS and CDR2 SASEGT. The CDR3 spans 13 residues. CDR3 sequence: CASTSGVWETQYF. CDR3 nucleotides: TGTGCCAGCACCTCCGGAGTCTGGGAGACCCAGTACTTC.

This clonotype was counted at least ten times. V usage is TRBV7-2 and J usage is TRBJ1-2; no clear D gene. V lost 10 bases and J 3 bases, leaving 15 bases between the germline ends. Per the germline V gene, CDR1 is SGHTA and CDR2 is FQGNSA. The CDR3 loop spans 13 amino acids. Here the CDR3 reads CAIWQAYDYGYTF. The CDR3 DNA reads as TGTGCCATATGGCAGGCGTATGACTATGGCTACACCTTC.

This clonotype has ten or more counts. J is TRBJ1-1 and V is TRBV27; D is undetermined. CDR1 MNHEY and CDR2 SMNVEV come from the germline V gene (reference sequence). The CDR3 covers 15 residues. The V end lost 4 bases, the J end lost 4 bases, and 16 bases lay between the germline ends. CDR3 loop: CASSSLRLSGTEAFF. CDR3 DNA: TGTGCCAGCAGTTCCCTACGGCTTTCCGGCACTGAAGCTTTCTTT.

This clonotype was picked up many times. The V and J genes are TRBV14 and TRBJ2-1; 7 bases are shared with TRBD1. This CDR3 is built from 17 residues. V gave up 0 bases and J gave up 0 bases; unmatched junction bases: 5. Germline CDR1 is SGHDN and CDR2 is FVKESK. This CDR3 is CASSQEWGTVSYNEQFF. The CDR3, as DNA: TGTGCCAGCAGCCAAGAGTGGGGGACAGTCTCCTACAATGAGCAGTTCTTC.